The rows below give T cell receptor beta chains drawn from one sample of a study of molecular identifiers for immune sequencing clone quantification. TCRdb re-called the PCR reads with MiXCR, one entry per CDR3 protein. The sample lists more than 250,000 distinct CDR3 sequences, roughly a fifth occurring once. The sequenced sample consisted of naive CD8+ T cells from blood, with Jurkat cell RNA spiked in. The source is a human donor in good health. Some libraries in this study had Jurkat cell RNA spiked in. Both conserved end residues are part of each CDR3. The D gene is left open where the match is weak.

>TRBV7-9|TRBJ2-5|TRBD1
CASSSLGQGTLQETQYF
>TRBV30|TRBJ2-7|NA
CAWRGPSEQYF
>TRBV7-9|TRBJ1-4|TRBD1
CASSTLTGTGTTNEKLFF
>TRBV5-5|TRBJ1-1|NA
CASSFSGLANTEAFF
>TRBV6-6|TRBJ2-7|TRBD1
CASKQRTGSVGEQYF
>TRBV7-9|TRBJ2-1|NA
CASSSSTNNEQFF
>TRBV7-9|TRBJ2-7|TRBD2
CASSTALAGVWEQYF
>TRBV12-3/TRBV12-4|TRBJ2-6|NA
CAKTGRGANVLTF
>TRBV19|TRBJ2-7|TRBD1
CASSTPMGQLYEQYF
>TRBV27|TRBJ2-7|NA
CASNPVQGSSYEQYF
>TRBV28|TRBJ1-1|NA
CASSPRGRGPMNTEAFF
>TRBV6-5|TRBJ2-3|TRBD1
CASSYWTGAGTDTQYF
>TRBV6-6|TRBJ1-2|TRBD1
CASSYVAGGVGYGYTF
>TRBV4-3|TRBJ2-7|NA
CASSQGFGSGSYEQYF
>TRBV7-9|TRBJ2-1|NA
CASGRGADEQFF
>TRBV19|TRBJ2-1|NA
CASSLALYNEQFF
>TRBV20-1|TRBJ2-1|TRBD2
CSACILAGEEEQFF
>TRBV7-9|TRBJ2-4|TRBD1
CASSLAGQGQYF
>TRBV13|TRBJ2-1|TRBD2
CASSHHSGAVTEQFF
>TRBV4-1|TRBJ1-1|NA
CASSQAQGTEAFF
>TRBV25-1|TRBJ2-7|NA
CASSEPGAENSYEQYF
>TRBV7-2|TRBJ2-1|NA
CASSLDVFSSYNEQFF
>TRBV10-2|TRBJ1-1|NA
CASGVNTEAFF
>TRBV6-2/TRBV6-3|TRBJ2-3|TRBD2
CASSFSPETTSGGTTDTQYF
>TRBV4-3|TRBJ1-2|TRBD1
CASSQGTGSYGYTF
>TRBV27|TRBJ1-2|NA
CASSLGQGITGYTF
>TRBV5-5|TRBJ2-7|NA
CASSTRTHLSYEQYF
>TRBV2|TRBJ2-5|NA
CASSEVDLIKETQYF
>TRBV30|TRBJ2-7|TRBD1
CAWSVGQGVKSYEQYF
>TRBV29-1|TRBJ2-6|NA
CSVLPSPPAGANVLTF
>TRBV9|TRBJ1-1|TRBD1
CASSAGGNTEAFF
>TRBV4-3|TRBJ1-5|NA
CASSQAHTGNQPQHF
>TRBV5-6|TRBJ2-7|NA
CASSCGTAYEQYF
>TRBV29-1|TRBJ1-2|NA
CSVGQSPINNYGYTF
>TRBV19|TRBJ2-3|NA
CASNQGPADTQYF
>TRBV27|TRBJ2-1|TRBD2
CASSFPGGGDEQFF
>TRBV27|TRBJ1-5|NA
CASSFGRGPQPQHF
>TRBV20-1|TRBJ2-7|NA
CRPSRDTDYEQYF
>TRBV9|TRBJ2-3|TRBD2
CASSVSGESDTQYF
>TRBV12-3/TRBV12-4|TRBJ2-3|NA
CASSLPGSSTDTQYF
>TRBV12-3/TRBV12-4|TRBJ2-2|NA
CAVGKNTGELFF
>TRBV7-9|TRBJ2-3|NA
CASSLGQGTITGTQYF
>TRBV20-1|TRBJ1-1|NA
CSATVGKEAFF
>TRBV7-7|TRBJ2-5|TRBD2
CASSPVAGGQETQYF
>TRBV30|TRBJ1-1|TRBD1
CASVDRGPEAFF
>TRBV9|TRBJ2-3|NA
CASSVGEGPDTQYF
>TRBV5-8|TRBJ2-4|NA
CASSFYLAKNIQYF
>TRBV18|TRBJ2-7|NA
CASSPASDEQYF
>TRBV7-9|TRBJ1-4|NA
CASSLINAANEKLFF
>TRBV7-2|TRBJ2-7|TRBD1
CASSAYRGYEQYF
>TRBV5-1|TRBJ2-5|TRBD2
CASSLLSGSQETQYF